What follows are 15 T cell receptor beta chains derived from one specimen sequenced in a study of tumor-infiltrating lymphocytes in primary liver carcinoma. Investigators took RNA and DNA out together from 20-30 mg of unsorted bulk tissue. TCR beta cDNA came from roughly 450 ng total RNA, primed with a constant-region primer. TCR beta libraries came from three nested multiplex PCR rounds using slightly modified ARM-PCR. Primers for the first two PCR rounds were TRBV1-TRBV30 forward primers and a C-beta reverse primer (about 10 cycles per round). TCRdb re-called the multiplex PCR reads with MiXCR, one entry per CDR3 protein. The table records tens of thousands of distinct CDR3 sequences, around 79% of them present only once. The source material was liver tumor tissue from sampling region 2. As for subset: tumor region T2, inferior pole. The source of these receptors is a middle-aged man with primary liver carcinoma and hepatitis B virus infection.

Turning to this clonotype: One end of the junction fails to match germline, which may point to a read error. The rearrangement links TRBV30 to TRBJ1-5; maybe TRBD1 (6 bases). The CDR3 has 15 amino acids. Germline V lookup: CDR1 GTSNPN, CDR2 SVGIG (reference sequence). CDR3 region: CVWSEGYRVRQLQHF. The CDR3 DNA follows: TGTGTCTGGAGTGAGGGGTACAGGGTACGGCAGCTCCAGCATTTT. The full variable domain, its missing parts supplied by reference TRBV30 and TRBJ1-5, is SQTIHQWPATLVQPVGSPLSLECTVEGTSNPNLYWYRQAAGRGLQLLFYSVGIGQISSEVPQNLSASRPQDRQFILSSKKLLLSDSGFYLCVWSEGYRVRQLQHFGDGTRLSIL.

This clonotype turned up a few times. V gene TRBV7-3 combines with J gene TRBJ2-3; 14 positions agree with TRBD2. Looked up from germline, CDR1 is SGHTA and CDR2 is FQGTGA. The CDR3 is made up of 16 amino acids. V was clipped by 3 bases and J by 6 bases; unmatched bases: 5. CDR3 in amino acids: CASSLGTSGGWDTQYF. Here the CDR3 DNA reads TGTGCCAGCAGCTTGGGGACTAGCGGGGGATGGGATACGCAGTATTTT.

Of note for this clonotype: One base away lies a much larger clone, so this may be a sequencing read error. Since the CDR3 does not end with the conserved phenylalanine or tryptophan, this likely comes from a read error. V gene TRBV30 combines with J gene TRBJ2-4; no firm D call. Trimming shortened V by 4 bases and J by 6 bases, and 13 bases separated the two germline ends. This CDR3 has 13 residues. Per the germline V gene, CDR1 is GTSNPN and CDR2 is SVGIG (reference sequence). The CDR3 reads CAWTREPGNIQYL. As DNA, the CDR3 is TGTGCCTGGACGAGAGAACCGGGAAACATTCAGTACTTA.

This clonotype was counted at least ten times. The chain links TRBV6-5 to TRBJ2-7; 7 positions match TRBD1. V trimming: 2 bases; J trimming: 2 bases; junction bases outside the gene matches: 3. CDR3 length: 14 amino acids. CDR1 is MNHEY, CDR2 SVGAGI, per germline. Here the CDR3 reads CASSYKGATYEQYF. CDR3 sequence (DNA): TGTGCCAGCAGTTACAAGGGGGCCACCTACGAGCAGTACTTC.

Note on this clonotype: A clone one base away is much larger, so this may be a read error. V is TRBV5-1 and J is TRBJ2-2; 7 bases fit TRBD2. V dropped 4 bases and J dropped 1; count of bases not matched to a gene: 13. CDR1 and CDR2 (germline): SGHRS, YFSETQ. The CDR3 is 18 amino acids. CDR3 in amino acids: CASSLGTNGRVNTGELFF. Here the CDR3 DNA reads TGCGCCAGCAGCCTAGGGACTAACGGGAGAGTGAACACCGGGGAGCTGTTTTTT.

With regard to this clonotype: Its ends do not fully match the called genes, so a read error is possible. The CDR3 coding sequence is TGTACCAGCTGTCTACTGATGGTCGGGATAAGCAATCAGCCCCAGCATTTT. Protein sequence: CTSCLLMVGISNQPQHF. The chain carries TRBV12-3 or TRBV12-4 and TRBJ1-5; D uncertain. This CDR3 region has 17 residues.

This clonotype is labeled as medium-sized. The chain links TRBV12-5 to TRBJ2-3, with a possible D match to TRBD1 (5 bases). This CDR3 is built from 11 residues. The germline V gene encodes CDR1 LGHNT and CDR2 FRNRAP. V was pared by 4 bases and J by 6 bases, with 5 bases between. The CDR3 loop is CASGWGDTQYF. CDR3 bases: TGTGCTAGTGGTTGGGGCGATACGCAGTATTTT.

This clonotype appeared a single time. One end of the junction does not line up with germline, which may come from a read error. CDR3 amino acids: CASSLVALAGSEELLF. Here the CDR3 DNA reads TGTGCCAGCAGCTTAGTGGCGCTAGCGGGATCCGAGGAGCTGCTTTTT. V is TRBV11-2 and J is TRBJ2-2; 9 bases line up with TRBD2. Germline CDR1 SGHAT, CDR2 FQNNGV. The CDR3 runs 16 residues.

Comments on this clonotype: A much larger clone lies one base from this, so it may be a read error. The rearrangement uses TRBV28 and TRBJ2-5; TRBD2 matches at 11 bases. Germline CDR1 reads MDHEN; CDR2 reads SYDVKM. CDR3 length: 14 amino acids. CDR3 in amino acids: CASNSLAGGETQNF. The CDR3 region has the DNA TGTGCCAGCAACAGTCTAGCGGGAGGAGAGACCCAGAACTTC.

The chain employs TRBV18 and TRBJ2-1; 9 nucleotides match TRBD2. The CDR3 has 17 residues. V lost 6 bases and J lost 4; bases outside the gene matches: 13. Germline lookup yields CDR1 KGHSH and CDR2 LQKENI. Here the CDR3 DNA reads TGTGCCAGCTCTTTATTGGCGCGGGAGGGACAATACAATGAGCAGTTCTTC. Encoded protein: CASSLLAREGQYNEQFF. The whole variable domain, remainder taken from reference TRBV18 and TRBJ2-1, is NAGVMQNPRHLVRRRGQEARLRCSPMKGHSHVYWYRQLPEEGLKFMVYLQKENIIDESGMPKERFSAEFPKEGPSILRIQQVVRGDSAAYFCASSLLAREGQYNEQFFGPGTRLTVL.

This chain's CDR3 is CAWTGGNTGELFF. DNA for the CDR3: TGTGCCTGGACCGGGGGCAACACCGGGGAGCTGTTTTTT. The gene calls are TRBV30 and TRBJ2-2; either TRBD1 or TRBD2 may fit D (6 bases each). CDR1 is GTSNPN, CDR2 SVGIG, per germline (reference sequence). The CDR3 has 13 amino acids. V dropped 4 bases and J dropped 2 bases, with 8 bases sitting between them.

The rearrangement joins TRBV5-1 to TRBJ1-2, with a tentative D call TRBD1 (5 bases). V was pared by 2 bases and J by 2 bases, with 13 bases between. This CDR3 spans 15 amino acids. CDR1 and CDR2 from the germline V gene are SGHRS and YFSETQ. The CDR3 DNA reads as TGCGCCAGCAGCTTCGGGGACGGATCAAACTATGGCTACACCTTC. Amino acid sequence: CASSFGDGSNYGYTF.

The chain couples TRBV6-1 to TRBJ2-7; 12 bases map to TRBD2. With V trimmed by 0 bases and J by 13 bases, 10 bases remained unmatched. Looked up from germline, CDR1 is MNHNS and CDR2 is SASEGT. The length of the CDR3 is 15 residues. CDR3 sequence: CASSEAASGRGERYF. The CDR3 DNA is TGTGCCAGCAGTGAAGCGGCTAGCGGGAGGGGGGAGCGATACTTC.

Comments on this clonotype: Compared with germline, one end of the junction differs, possibly owing to a read error. The V gene is TRBV5-6, the J gene TRBJ2-1; D assignment may be TRBD1 or TRBD2 (5 bases each). CDR1 and CDR2 from the germline V gene are SGHDT and YYEEEE. CDR3 size: 14 residues. The CDR3 DNA reads TGTGCCAGCAGATTCGGGACGGTGGGCAATGAGCAATTCTTC. It translates to CASRFGTVGNEQFF.

Turning to this clonotype: Here the CDR3 omits its conserved ending phenylalanine or tryptophan, so a read error is the likely source. V gene TRBV6-1 combines with J gene TRBJ1-5, with a tentative D call TRBD1 (6 bases). CDR1 and CDR2 from the germline V gene are MNHNS and SASEGT. The ends were cut back, 1 base at V and 7 bases at J, with 14 bases in the middle. The CDR3 spans 15 residues. As DNA, the CDR3 is TGTGCCAGCAGTGAAGTTTTAGGACAGAGCCAGCCCCAGCATTAT. It yields the protein CASSEVLGQSQPQHY.